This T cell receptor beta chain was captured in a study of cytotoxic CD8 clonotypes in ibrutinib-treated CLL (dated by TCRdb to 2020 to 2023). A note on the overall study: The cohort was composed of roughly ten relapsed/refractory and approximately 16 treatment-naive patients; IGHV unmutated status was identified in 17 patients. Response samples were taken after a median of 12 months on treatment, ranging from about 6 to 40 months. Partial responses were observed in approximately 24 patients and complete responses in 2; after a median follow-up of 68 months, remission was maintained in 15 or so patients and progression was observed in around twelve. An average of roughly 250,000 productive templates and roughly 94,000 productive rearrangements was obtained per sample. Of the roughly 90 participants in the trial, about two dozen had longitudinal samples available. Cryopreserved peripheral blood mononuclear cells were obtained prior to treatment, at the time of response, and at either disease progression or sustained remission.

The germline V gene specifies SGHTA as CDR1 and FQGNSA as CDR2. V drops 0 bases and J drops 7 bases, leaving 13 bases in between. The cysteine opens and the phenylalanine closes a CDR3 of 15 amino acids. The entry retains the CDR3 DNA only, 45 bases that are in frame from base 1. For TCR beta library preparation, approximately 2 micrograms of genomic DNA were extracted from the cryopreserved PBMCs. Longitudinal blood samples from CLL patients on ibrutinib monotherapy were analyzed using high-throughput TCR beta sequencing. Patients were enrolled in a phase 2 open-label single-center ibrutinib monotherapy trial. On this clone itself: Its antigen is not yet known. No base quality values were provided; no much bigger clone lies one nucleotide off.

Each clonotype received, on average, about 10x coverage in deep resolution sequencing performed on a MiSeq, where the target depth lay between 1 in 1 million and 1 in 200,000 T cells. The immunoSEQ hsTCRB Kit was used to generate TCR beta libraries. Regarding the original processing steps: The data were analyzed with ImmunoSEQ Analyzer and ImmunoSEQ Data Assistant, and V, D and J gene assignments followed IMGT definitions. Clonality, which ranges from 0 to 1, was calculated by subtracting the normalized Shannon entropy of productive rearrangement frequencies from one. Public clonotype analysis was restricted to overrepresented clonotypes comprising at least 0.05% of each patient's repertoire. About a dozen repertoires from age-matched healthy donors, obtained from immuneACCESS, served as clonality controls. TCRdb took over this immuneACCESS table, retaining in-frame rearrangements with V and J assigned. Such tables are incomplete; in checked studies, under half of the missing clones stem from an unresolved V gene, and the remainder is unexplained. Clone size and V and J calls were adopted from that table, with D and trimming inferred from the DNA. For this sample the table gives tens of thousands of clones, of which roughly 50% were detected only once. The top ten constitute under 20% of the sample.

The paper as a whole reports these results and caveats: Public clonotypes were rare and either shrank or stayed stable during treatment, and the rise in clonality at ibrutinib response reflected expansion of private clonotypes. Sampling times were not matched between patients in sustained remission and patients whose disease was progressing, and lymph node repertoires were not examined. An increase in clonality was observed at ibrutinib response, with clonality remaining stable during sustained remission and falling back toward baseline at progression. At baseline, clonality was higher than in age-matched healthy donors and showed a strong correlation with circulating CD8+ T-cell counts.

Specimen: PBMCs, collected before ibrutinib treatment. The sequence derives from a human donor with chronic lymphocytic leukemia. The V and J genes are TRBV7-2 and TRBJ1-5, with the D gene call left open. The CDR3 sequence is CASSLAGLAIQPQHF. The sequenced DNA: TGTGCCAGCAGCTTAGCGGGTCTAGCAATCCAGCCCCAGCATTTT.